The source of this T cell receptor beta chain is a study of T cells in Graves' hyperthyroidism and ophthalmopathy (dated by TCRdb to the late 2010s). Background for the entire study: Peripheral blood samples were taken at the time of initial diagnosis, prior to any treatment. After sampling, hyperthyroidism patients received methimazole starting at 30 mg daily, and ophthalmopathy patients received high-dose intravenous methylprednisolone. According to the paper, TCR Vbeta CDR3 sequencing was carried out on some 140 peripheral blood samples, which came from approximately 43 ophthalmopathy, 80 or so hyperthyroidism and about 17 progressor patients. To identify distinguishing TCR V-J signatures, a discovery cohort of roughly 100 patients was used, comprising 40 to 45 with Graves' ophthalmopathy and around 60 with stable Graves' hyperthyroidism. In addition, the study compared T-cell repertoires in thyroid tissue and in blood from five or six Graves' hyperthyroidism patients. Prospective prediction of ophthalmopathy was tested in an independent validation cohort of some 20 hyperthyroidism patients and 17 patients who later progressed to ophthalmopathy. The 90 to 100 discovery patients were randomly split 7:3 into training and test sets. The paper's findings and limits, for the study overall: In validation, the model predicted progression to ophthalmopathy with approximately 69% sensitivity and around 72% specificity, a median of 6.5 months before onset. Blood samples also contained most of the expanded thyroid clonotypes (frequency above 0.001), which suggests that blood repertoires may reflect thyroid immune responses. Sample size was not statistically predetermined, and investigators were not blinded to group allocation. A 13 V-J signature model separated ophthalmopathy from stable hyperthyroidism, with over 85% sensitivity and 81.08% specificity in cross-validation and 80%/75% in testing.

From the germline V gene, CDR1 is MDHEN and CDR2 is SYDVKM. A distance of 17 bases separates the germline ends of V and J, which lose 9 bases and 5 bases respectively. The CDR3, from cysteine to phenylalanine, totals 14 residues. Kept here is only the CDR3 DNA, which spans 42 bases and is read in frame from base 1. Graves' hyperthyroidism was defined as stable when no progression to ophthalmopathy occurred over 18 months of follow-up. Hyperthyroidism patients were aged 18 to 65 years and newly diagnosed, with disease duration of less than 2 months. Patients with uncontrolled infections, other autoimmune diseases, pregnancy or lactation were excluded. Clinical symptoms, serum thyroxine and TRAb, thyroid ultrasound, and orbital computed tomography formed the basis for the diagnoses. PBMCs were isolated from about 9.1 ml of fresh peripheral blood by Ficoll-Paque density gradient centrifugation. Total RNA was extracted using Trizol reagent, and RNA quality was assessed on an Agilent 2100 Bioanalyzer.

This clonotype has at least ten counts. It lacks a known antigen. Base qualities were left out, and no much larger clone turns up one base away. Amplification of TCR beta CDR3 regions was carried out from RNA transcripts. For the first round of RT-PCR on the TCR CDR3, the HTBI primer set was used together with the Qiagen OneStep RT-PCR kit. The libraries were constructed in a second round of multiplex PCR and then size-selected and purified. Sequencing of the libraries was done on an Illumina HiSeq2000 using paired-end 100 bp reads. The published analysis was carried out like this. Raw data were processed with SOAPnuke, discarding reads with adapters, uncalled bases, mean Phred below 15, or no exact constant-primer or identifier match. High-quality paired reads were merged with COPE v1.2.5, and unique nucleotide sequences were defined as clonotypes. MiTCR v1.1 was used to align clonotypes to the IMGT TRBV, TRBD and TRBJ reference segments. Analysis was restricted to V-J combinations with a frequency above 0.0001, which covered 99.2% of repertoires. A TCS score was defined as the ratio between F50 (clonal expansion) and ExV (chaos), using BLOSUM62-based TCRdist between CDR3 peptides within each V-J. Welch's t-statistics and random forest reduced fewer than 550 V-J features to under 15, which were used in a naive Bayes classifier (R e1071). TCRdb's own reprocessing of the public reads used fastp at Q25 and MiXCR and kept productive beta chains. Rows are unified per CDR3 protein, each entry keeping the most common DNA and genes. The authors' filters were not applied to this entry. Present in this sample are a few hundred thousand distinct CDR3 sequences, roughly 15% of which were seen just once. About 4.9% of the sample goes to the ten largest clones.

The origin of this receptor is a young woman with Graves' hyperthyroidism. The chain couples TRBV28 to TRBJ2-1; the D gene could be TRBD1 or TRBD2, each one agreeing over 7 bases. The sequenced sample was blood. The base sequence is TGTGCCAGTACTTCCAGGGGGGGGAACAATGAGCAGTTCTTC. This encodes CASTSRGGNNEQFF.